The T cell receptor beta chain described here comes from a study of blood T cell repertoires in COVID-19. The V gene's germline CDR1 is ENHRY and CDR2 SYGVKD. The CDR3 spans 13 residues. Trimming cost V 3 bases and J 3 bases, with 8 bases left between them. This clone has more than one count but fewer than ten. Sequencing was performed with immunoSEQ multiplex PCR; in TCRdb, only in-frame clones are kept and a portion is missing. The top ten hold over 12% of the sample, which has 230,000 or so clones, roughly 88% seen once. Clinical history as reported by participants underpinned cohort assignment. The chain combines TRBV10-3 with TRBJ1-2; D is unclear. The clonotype was recovered from a woman aged 50 to 60 with acute COVID-19. The sequencing sample was made of PBMCs or T cells enriched from blood (not recorded which). Here the CDR3 DNA reads TGTGCCATCAGTGACAGGAAGGACTATGGCTACACCTTC. Its translation: CAISDRKDYGYTF.